The 15 T cell receptor beta chains reported below all come from one sample, sequenced in a study of T cells in localized non-small cell lung cancer. Libraries were prepared by immunoSEQ multiplex PCR; TCRdb keeps only in-frame clonotypes and omits some of them. The table shows tens of thousands of clones, with 86% occurring only once. Material: peripheral blood, obtained before any cancer treatment. The receptors stem from an older male donor with stage III squamous cell lung carcinoma.

V usage is TRBV18 and J usage is TRBJ1-2; D gene unclear. Germline V gene data show CDR1 as KGHSH and CDR2 as LQKENI. The CDR3 is made up of 13 amino acids. The V and J ends lost 5 bases and 4 bases respectively, with 11 bases between them. CDR3 DNA sequence: TGTGCCAGCTCAAGAAAGGAGGGCTATGGCTACACCTTC. The encoded protein is CASSRKEGYGYTF.

This chain joins TRBV7-6 and TRBJ1-6; possibly TRBD1 for D (5 bases). The CDR3 spans 12 residues. Deletions cut 3 bases from V and 14 bases from J, with 11 bases between. In germline, CDR1 is SGHVS, CDR2 FNYEAQ. CDR3 sequence: CASSFAGGSLHF. CDR3 bases: TGTGCCAGCAGCTTCGCGGGGGGGTCCCTCCACTTT. Full variable domain (outside the CDR3, taken from reference TRBV7-6 and TRBJ1-6): GAGVSQSPRYKVTKRGQDVALRCDPISGHVSLYWYRQALGQGPEFLTYFNYEAQQDKSGLPNDRFSAERPEGSISTLTIQRTEQRDSAMYRCASSFAGGSLHFGNGTRLTVT.

The chain is built from TRBV28 and TRBJ1-2, with 7 bases fitting TRBD1. This CDR3 has 16 amino acids. V was pared by 4 bases and J by 8 bases, with 16 bases of the junction left unmatched. Germline assignment: CDR1 MDHEN and CDR2 SYDVKM. The CDR3 is CASSSTSTTGSMGYTF. The DNA for the CDR3 is TGTGCCAGCAGTTCGACCTCCACGACAGGGTCTATGGGCTACACCTTC.

This clone was found once. This chain joins TRBV7-9 and TRBJ1-1, with D perhaps matching TRBD1 (6 bases). The CDR3 totals 15 residues. CDR1 and CDR2 (germline): SEHNR, FQNEAQ (reference sequence). V was cut by 4 bases and J by 10 bases, with 22 bases left in between. The CDR3 protein is CASSSPGGAQGLAFF. CDR3 coding DNA: TGTGCCAGCAGCTCCCCGGGGGGGGCCCAAGGTTTAGCTTTCTTT.

The chain recombines TRBV14 with TRBJ2-4; unclear D gene. The germline CDR1 and CDR2 sequences are SGHDN and FVKESK. V lost 1 base, J lost 7 bases, and 11 bases lay in between. The CDR3 spans 14 residues. CDR3 residues: CASSQVGMGNIQYF. In nucleotides, the CDR3 is TGTGCCAGCAGCCAAGTAGGAATGGGCAACATTCAGTACTTC.

The chain recombines TRBV7-9 with TRBJ1-1; D gene uncertain. The CDR3 consists of 15 residues. Germline V lookup: CDR1 SEHNR, CDR2 FQNEAQ (reference sequence). The V gene lost 5 bases and the J gene lost 6 bases, with 19 bases spanning the gap. The CDR3 is CASSPGEGFAAEAFF. As DNA, the CDR3 is TGTGCCAGCAGCCCCGGGGAAGGCTTCGCGGCTGAAGCTTTCTTT.

The chain carries TRBV19 and TRBJ1-6; the match to TRBD1 covers 7 bases. The junction had 9 bases not matched to a gene; V was cut back by 4 bases and J by 6 bases. This CDR3 has 16 residues. Germline V gene data show CDR1 as LNHDA and CDR2 as SQIVND (reference sequence). CDR3: CASSRVGGQVNSPLHF. The CDR3 nucleotides are TGTGCCAGTAGTAGGGTTGGAGGACAGGTTAATTCACCCCTCCACTTT.

The V gene is TRBV5-6, the J gene TRBJ2-1; TRBD2 might be the D (7 bases). CDR3 length: 18 residues. CDR1 is SGHDT, CDR2 YYEEEE, per germline. Between the trimmed V and J ends, which lost 2 bases and 3 bases, there was a span of 21 bases. The CDR3, as DNA: TGTGCCAGCAGCTTTTCGAAAGGTGGGCGGGGGCTCTACAATGAGCAGTTCTTC. Protein product: CASSFSKGGRGLYNEQFF.

This clone came up once. This chain links TRBV5-1 with TRBJ1-4; D unresolved. CDR3 length: 13 residues. CDR1 and CDR2 (germline): SGHRS, YFSETQ. Trimming shortened V by 4 bases and J by 8 bases, and 12 bases separated the two germline ends. DNA of the CDR3: TGCGCCAGCAGCCGATGGACCGGGGAAAAACTGTTTTTT. Translation gives CASSRWTGEKLFF. The variable domain in full, completed from reference TRBV5-1 and TRBJ1-4, reads KAGVTQTPRYLIKTRGQQVTLSCSPISGHRSVSWYQQTPGQGLQFLFEYFSETQRNKGNFPGRFSGRQFSNSRSEMNVSTLELGDSALYLCASSRWTGEKLFFGSGTQLSVL.

This clone was seen only a few times. The chain has TRBV5-1 and TRBJ1-1; D unclear. The V end was cut by 3 bases, the J end by 0 bases, with 9 bases between. Germline V lookup: CDR1 SGHRS, CDR2 YFSETQ. CDR3 length: 14 amino acids. The CDR3 loop reads CASSWREMNTEAFF. The CDR3 DNA reads as TGCGCCAGCAGCTGGCGGGAAATGAACACTGAAGCTTTCTTT.

The CDR3: CASTRQGPNEKLFF. CDR3 DNA: TGTGCCAGCACCCGACAGGGGCCTAATGAAAAACTGTTTTTT. V and J are TRBV18 and TRBJ1-4, with 8 bases aligning to TRBD1. Germline V gives CDR1 KGHSH, CDR2 LQKENI. The CDR3 spans 14 residues. The trim removed 8 bases at V and 3 bases at J, leaving 5 bases unmatched.

V and J are TRBV20-1 and TRBJ2-1; D gene unclear. Looked up from germline, CDR1 is DFQATT and CDR2 is SNEGSKA (reference sequence). This CDR3 spans 11 amino acids. V lost 3 bases and J 6 bases, leaving 6 bases between the germline ends. CDR3 sequence: CSARIVNEQFF. Written as DNA, the CDR3 is TGCAGTGCTAGGATAGTCAATGAGCAGTTCTTC.

The chain couples TRBV7-2 to TRBJ1-1; 8 bases are shared with TRBD1. Germline lookup yields CDR1 SGHTA and CDR2 FQGNSA. This CDR3 is built from 12 residues. V dropped 5 bases and J dropped 14; count of bases not matched to a gene: 10. The CDR3 sequence: CASSLNQGAGFF. Written as DNA, the CDR3 is TGTGCCAGCAGCCTCAACCAGGGGGCCGGGTTCTTT.

In nucleotides, the CDR3 is TGTGCCAGCTCACCAGGAGGCAGGGGGACAACTGAAGCTTTCTTT. This sequence encodes CASSPGGRGTTEAFF. The V call is TRBV18, the J call TRBJ1-1, with 7 positions matching TRBD1. J was trimmed by 5 bases and V by 2 bases; bases with no gene match: 8. The CDR3 is 15 amino acids. Germline V CDR1 and CDR2: KGHSH, LQKENI. The whole variable domain, remainder taken from reference TRBV18 and TRBJ1-1, is NAGVMQNPRHLVRRRGQEARLRCSPMKGHSHVYWYRQLPEEGLKFMVYLQKENIIDESGMPKERFSAEFPKEGPSILRIQQVVRGDSAAYFCASSPGGRGTTEAFFGQGTRLTVV.

The table lists this clone with a count of one. The V and J genes are TRBV7-6 and TRBJ1-6; D not resolved. The germline V and J ends were trimmed by 5 bases and 9 bases, with 14 bases remaining between them. The CDR3 is made up of 14 amino acids. Germline V CDR1 and CDR2: SGHVS, FNYEAQ. Here the CDR3 reads CASSPSVEGSPLHF. The CDR3 DNA is TGTGCCAGCAGCCCTTCAGTAGAGGGTTCACCCCTCCACTTT.